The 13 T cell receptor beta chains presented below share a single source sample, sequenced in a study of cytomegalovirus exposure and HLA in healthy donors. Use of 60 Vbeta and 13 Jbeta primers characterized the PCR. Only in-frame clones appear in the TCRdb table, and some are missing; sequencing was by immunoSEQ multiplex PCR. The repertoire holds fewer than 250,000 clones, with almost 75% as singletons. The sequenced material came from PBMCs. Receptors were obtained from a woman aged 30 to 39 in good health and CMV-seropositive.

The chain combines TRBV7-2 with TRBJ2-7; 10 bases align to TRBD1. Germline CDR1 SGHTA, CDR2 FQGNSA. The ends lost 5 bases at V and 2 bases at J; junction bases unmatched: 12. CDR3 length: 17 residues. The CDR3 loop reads CASSPLGTGTGAYEQYF. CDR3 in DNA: TGTGCCAGCAGCCCCCTGGGAACCGGGACAGGGGCCTACGAGCAGTACTTC.

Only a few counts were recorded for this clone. The CDR3 loop reads CGTSADQETQYF. The DNA of the CDR3 is TGTGGTACTAGCGCCGACCAAGAGACCCAGTACTTC. This chain uses TRBV6-1 with TRBJ2-5, with 7 bases lining up with TRBD2. This CDR3 spans 12 amino acids. The germline V gene has CDR1 MNHNS and CDR2 SASEGT.

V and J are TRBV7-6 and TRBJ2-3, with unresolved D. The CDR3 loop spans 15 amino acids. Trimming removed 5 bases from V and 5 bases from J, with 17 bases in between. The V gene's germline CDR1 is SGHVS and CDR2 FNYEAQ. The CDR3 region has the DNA TGTGCCAGCAGCCCGTCCTCTAGAGGTCTAGATACGCAGTATTTT. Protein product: CASSPSSRGLDTQYF.

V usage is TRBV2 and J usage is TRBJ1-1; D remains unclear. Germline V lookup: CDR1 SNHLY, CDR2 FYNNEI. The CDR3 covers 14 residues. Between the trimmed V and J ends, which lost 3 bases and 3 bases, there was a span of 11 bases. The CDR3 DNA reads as TGTGCCAGCAGTGATGGCCGGGAGGACACTGAAGCTTTCTTT. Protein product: CASSDGREDTEAFF.

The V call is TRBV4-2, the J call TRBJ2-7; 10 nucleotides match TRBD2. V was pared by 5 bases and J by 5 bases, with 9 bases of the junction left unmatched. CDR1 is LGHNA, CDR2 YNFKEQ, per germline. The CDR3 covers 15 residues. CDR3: CASSEGTSADDEQYF. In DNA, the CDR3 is TGTGCCAGCAGCGAAGGGACTAGCGCCGACGACGAGCAGTACTTC.

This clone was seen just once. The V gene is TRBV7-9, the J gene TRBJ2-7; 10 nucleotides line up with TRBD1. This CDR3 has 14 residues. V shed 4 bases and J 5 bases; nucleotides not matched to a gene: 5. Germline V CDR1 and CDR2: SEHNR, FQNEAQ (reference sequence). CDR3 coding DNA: TGTGCCAGCAGCTCACCGGGACAGGGGAACGAGCAGTACTTC. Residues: CASSSPGQGNEQYF.

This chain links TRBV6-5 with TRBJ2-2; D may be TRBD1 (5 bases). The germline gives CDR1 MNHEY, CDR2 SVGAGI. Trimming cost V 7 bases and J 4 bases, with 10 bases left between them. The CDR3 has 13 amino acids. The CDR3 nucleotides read TGTGCCAGCACCCGACAGACCACCGGGGAGCTGTTTTTT. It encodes CASTRQTTGELFF.

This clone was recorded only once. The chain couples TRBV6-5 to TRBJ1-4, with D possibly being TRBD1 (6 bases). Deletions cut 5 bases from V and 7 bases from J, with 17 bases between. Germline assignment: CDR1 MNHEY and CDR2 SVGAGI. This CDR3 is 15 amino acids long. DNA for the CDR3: TGTGCCAGCAGTCTAACACAGGGTCGTGGTGAAAAACTGTTTTTT. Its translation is CASSLTQGRGEKLFF.

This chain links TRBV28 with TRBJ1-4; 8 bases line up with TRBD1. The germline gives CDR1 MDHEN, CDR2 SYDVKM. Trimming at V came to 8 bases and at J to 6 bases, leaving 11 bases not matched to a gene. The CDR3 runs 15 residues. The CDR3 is CASGALTGGYEKLFF. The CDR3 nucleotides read TGTGCCAGCGGTGCCCTTACAGGGGGATATGAAAAACTGTTTTTT.

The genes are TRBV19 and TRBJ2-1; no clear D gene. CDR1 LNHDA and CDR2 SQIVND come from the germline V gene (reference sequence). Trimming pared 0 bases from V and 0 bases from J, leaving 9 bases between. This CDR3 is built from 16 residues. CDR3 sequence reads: CASSIDAASSYNEQFF. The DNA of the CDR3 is TGTGCCAGTAGTATAGATGCGGCGAGCTCCTACAATGAGCAGTTCTTC. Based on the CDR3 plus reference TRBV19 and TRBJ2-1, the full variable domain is DGGITQSPKYLFRKEGQNVTLSCEQNLNHDAMYWYRQDPGQGLRLIYYSQIVNDFQKGDIAEGYSVSREKKESFPLTVTSAQKNPTAFYLCASSIDAASSYNEQFFGPGTRLTVL.

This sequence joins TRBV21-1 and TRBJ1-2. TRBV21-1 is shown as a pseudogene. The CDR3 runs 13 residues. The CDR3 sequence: CASTPGDFYGYTF. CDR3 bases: TGTGCCAGCACCCCTGGGGACTTCTATGGCTACACCTTC.

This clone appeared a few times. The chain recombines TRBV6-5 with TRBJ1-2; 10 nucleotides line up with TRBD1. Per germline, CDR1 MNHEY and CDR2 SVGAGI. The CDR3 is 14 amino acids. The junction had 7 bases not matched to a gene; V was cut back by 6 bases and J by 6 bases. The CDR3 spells CASRTAGTGDGYTF. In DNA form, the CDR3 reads TGTGCCAGCAGAACCGCCGGGACAGGGGATGGCTACACCTTC.

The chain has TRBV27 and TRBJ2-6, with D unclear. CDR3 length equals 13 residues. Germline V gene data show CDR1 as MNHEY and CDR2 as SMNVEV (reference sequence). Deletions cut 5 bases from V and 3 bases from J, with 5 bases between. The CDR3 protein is CASSEFGANVLTF. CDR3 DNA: TGTGCCAGCAGTGAGTTTGGGGCCAACGTCCTGACTTTC.